The present entry profiles one T cell receptor beta chain with its context. What it recognizes is unknown. These data belong to a study of T cell responses to AZD1222 COVID-19 vaccine. The data were produced by immunoSEQ multiplex PCR, yet TCRdb's version contains in-frame clones alone and is incomplete. The table shows some 120,000 clones, with around 90% occurring only once. Germline V gene lookup returns CDR1 SEHNR and CDR2 FQNEAQ (reference sequence). There are 15 residues in the CDR3. Trimming took 6 bases from V and 7 from J, leaving 19 bases between them. Whole-study findings and limits: White British people made up most donors, females outnumbered males, and clonal diversity was possibly underestimated. Just 6 or 7 AZD1222 recipients were seropositive at baseline.

The sample was peripheral blood, taken on day 0 of AZD1222 vaccination. This chain links TRBV7-9 with TRBJ2-1; weak D call: TRBD2 (5 bases). The receptor's source is an adult in good health. This CDR3 reads CASRDIRGRRNEQFF. The CDR3 DNA reads TGTGCCAGCAGAGATATCCGGGGTAGGAGAAATGAGCAGTTCTTC.